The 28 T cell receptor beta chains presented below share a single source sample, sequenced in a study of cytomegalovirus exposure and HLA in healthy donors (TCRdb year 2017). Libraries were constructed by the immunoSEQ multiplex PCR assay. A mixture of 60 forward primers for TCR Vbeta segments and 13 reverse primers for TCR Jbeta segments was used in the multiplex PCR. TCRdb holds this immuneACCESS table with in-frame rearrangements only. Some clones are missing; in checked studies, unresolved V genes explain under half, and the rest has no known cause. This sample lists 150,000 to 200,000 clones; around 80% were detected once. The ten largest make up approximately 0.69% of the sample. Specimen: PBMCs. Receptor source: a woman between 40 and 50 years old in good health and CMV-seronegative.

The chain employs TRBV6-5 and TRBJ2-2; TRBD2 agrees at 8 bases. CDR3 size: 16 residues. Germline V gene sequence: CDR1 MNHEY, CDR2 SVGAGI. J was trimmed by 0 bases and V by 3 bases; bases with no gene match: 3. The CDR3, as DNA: TGTGCCAGCAGTTATACTAGCGGCGCGAACACCGGGGAGCTGTTTTTT. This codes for CASSYTSGANTGELFF.

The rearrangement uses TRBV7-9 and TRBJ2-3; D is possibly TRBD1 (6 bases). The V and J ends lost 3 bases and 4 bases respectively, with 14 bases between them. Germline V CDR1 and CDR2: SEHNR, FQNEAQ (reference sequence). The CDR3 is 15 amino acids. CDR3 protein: CASSFLQGRADTQYF. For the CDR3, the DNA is TGTGCCAGCAGCTTTCTACAGGGCCGGGCAGATACGCAGTATTTT.

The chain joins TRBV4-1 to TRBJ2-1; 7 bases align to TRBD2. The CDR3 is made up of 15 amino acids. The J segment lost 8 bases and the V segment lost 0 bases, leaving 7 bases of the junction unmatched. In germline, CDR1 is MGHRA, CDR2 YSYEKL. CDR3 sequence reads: CASSQDPAGLYEQFF. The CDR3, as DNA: TGCGCCAGCAGCCAAGACCCAGCGGGGCTCTATGAGCAGTTCTTC.

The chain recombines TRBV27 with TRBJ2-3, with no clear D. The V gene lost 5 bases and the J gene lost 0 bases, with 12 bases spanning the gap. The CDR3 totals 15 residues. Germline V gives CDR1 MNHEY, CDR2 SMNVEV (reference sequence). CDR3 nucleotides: TGTGCCAGCAGTCCCCGGGTCGGGAGCACAGATACGCAGTATTTT. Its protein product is CASSPRVGSTDTQYF.

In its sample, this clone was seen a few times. The CDR3 region is CASRPGGSNQPQHF. Here the CDR3 DNA reads TGTGCCAGCAGACCCGGAGGTAGCAATCAGCCCCAGCATTTT. V gene TRBV13 combines with J gene TRBJ1-5, with D hard to call. Germline CDR1 PRHDT, CDR2 FYEKMQ (reference sequence). V lost 6 bases and J lost 0, with 9 bases in between. The CDR3 is 14 residues long.

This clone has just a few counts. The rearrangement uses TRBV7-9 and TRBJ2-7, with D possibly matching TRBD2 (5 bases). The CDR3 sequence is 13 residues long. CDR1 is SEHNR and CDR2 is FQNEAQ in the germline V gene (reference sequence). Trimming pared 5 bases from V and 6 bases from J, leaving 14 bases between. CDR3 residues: CASSPGKRPEQYF. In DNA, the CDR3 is TGTGCCAGCAGCCCCGGGAAGAGGCCCGAGCAGTACTTC.

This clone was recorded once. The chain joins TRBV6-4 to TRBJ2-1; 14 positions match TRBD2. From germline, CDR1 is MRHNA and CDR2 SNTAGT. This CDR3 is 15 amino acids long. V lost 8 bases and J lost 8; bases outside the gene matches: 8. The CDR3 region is CASRLAGGPSHEQFF. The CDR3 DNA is TGTGCCAGCCGACTAGCGGGAGGGCCGAGTCATGAGCAGTTCTTC.

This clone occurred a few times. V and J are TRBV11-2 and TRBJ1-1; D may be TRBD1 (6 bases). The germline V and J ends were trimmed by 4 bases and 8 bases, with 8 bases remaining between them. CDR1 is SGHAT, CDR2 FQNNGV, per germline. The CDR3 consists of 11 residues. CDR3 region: CASSSGVEAFF. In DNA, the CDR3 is TGTGCCAGCAGCTCAGGGGTCGAAGCTTTCTTT.

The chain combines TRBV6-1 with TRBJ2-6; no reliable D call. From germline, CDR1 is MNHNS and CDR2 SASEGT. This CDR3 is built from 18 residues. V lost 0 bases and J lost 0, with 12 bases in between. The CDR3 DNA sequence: TGTGCCAGCAGTGAAGCCAAGCAAAGATTCTCTGGGGCCAACGTCCTGACTTTC. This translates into CASSEAKQRFSGANVLTF.

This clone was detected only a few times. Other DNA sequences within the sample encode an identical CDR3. The DNA for the CDR3 is TGTGCCAGTAGTACTCAGGGTTACGAGCAGTACTTC. Translation: CASSTQGYEQYF. The rearrangement joins TRBV19 to TRBJ2-7, with D perhaps matching TRBD1 (5 bases). Deletions cut 4 bases from V and 4 bases from J, with 8 bases between. This CDR3 comprises 12 residues. Germline CDR1 reads LNHDA; CDR2 reads SQIVND (reference sequence).

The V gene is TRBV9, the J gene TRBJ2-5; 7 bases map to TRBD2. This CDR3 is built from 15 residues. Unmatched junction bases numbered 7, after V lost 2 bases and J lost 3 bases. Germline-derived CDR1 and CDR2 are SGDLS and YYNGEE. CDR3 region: CASSVALAKKETQYF. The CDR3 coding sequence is TGTGCCAGCAGCGTGGCACTAGCGAAAAAAGAGACCCAGTACTTC.

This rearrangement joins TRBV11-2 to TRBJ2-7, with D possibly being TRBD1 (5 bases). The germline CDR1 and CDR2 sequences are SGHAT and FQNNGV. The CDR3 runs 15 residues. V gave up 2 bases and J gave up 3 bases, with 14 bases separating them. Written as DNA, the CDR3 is TGTGCCAGCAGCTTAATGGGGCAGGCTTACTACGAGCAGTACTTC. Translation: CASSLMGQAYYEQYF. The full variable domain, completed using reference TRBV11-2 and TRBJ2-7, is EAGVAQSPRYKIIEKRQSVAFWCNPISGHATLYWYQQILGQGPKLLIQFQNNGVVDDSQLPKDRFSAERLKGVDSTLKIQPAKLEDSAVYLCASSLMGQAYYEQYFGPGTRLTVT.

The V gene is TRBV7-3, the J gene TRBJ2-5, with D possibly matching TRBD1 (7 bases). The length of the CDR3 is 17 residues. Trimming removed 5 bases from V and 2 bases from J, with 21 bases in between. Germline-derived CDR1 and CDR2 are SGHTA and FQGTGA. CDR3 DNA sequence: TGTGCCAGCAGCGTAGGGGGCTGCGCGGGAAGACAAGAGACCCAGTACTTC. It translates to CASSVGGCAGRQETQYF.

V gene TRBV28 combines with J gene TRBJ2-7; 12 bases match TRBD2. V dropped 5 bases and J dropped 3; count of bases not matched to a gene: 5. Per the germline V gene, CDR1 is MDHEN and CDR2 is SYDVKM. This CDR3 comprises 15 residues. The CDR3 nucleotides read TGTGCCAGCAGTAAACTAGCGGGAGGTATCTACGAGCAGTACTTC. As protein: CASSKLAGGIYEQYF.

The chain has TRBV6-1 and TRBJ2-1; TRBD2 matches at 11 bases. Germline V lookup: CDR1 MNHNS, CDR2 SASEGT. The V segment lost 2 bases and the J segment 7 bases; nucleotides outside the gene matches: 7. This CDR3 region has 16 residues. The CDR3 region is CASSELTSGKGNEQFF. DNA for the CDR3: TGTGCCAGCAGTGAACTGACTAGCGGGAAGGGGAATGAGCAGTTCTTC.

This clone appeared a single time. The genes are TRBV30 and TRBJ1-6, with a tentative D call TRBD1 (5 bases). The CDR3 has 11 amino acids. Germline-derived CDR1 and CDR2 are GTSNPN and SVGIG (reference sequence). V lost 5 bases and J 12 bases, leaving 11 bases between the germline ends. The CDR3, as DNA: TGTGCCTGGGGCCCGGGGGGACCCCTCCACTTT. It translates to CAWGPGGPLHF.

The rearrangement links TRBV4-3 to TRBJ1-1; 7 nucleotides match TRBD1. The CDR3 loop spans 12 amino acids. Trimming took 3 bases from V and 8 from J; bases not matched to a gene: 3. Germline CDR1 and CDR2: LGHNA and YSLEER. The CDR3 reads CASSQRGREAFF. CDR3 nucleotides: TGCGCCAGCAGCCAGAGGGGGCGAGAAGCTTTCTTT.

This CDR3 is CASSYPVLGNQPQHF. CDR3 sequence (DNA): TGTGCCAGCAGTTACCCCGTACTAGGTAATCAGCCCCAGCATTTT. The V call is TRBV6-6, the J call TRBJ1-5; D gene uncertain. The CDR3 consists of 15 residues. V lost 2 bases and J lost 4, with 12 bases in between. Germline V lookup: CDR1 MNHNY, CDR2 SVGAGI (reference sequence).

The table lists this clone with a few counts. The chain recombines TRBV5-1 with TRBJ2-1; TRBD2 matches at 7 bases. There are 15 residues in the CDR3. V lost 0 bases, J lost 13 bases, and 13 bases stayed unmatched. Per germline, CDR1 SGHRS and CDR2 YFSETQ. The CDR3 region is CASSLASGDYNYQFF. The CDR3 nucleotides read TGCGCCAGCAGCTTGGCCAGCGGGGACTATAATTACCAGTTCTTC.

The CDR3 bases are TGTGCCAGCAGCCCGGGGGGGAATACCAAAAACATTCAGTACTTC. Amino acid sequence: CASSPGGNTKNIQYF. The rearrangement joins TRBV7-6 to TRBJ2-4; 8 bases line up with TRBD2. Germline trimming cut 5 bases from V and 2 bases from J; bases unmatched to any gene: 5. CDR1 is SGHVS, CDR2 FNYEAQ, per germline. The CDR3 is 15 amino acids.

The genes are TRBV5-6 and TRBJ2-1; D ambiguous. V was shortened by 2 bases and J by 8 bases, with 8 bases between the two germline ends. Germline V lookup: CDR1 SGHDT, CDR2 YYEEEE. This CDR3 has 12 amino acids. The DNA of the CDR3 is TGTGCCAGCAGCTTCACCAGCGATGAGCAGTTCTTC. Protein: CASSFTSDEQFF.

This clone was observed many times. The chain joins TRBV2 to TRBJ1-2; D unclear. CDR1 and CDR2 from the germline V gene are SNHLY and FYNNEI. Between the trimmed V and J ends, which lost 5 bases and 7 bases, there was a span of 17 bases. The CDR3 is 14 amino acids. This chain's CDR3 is CASSFRPLWSGYTF. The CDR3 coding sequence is TGTGCCAGCAGTTTCCGACCGCTGTGGAGTGGCTACACCTTC.

CDR3 nucleotide sequence: TGTGCCAGCAGCTTAGCGCTTGGGGGGAACTATAATTCACCCCTCCACTTT. Translating it yields CASSLALGGNYNSPLHF. This rearrangement joins TRBV7-9 to TRBJ1-6, with D possibly TRBD1 on 5 matching bases. Germline V gene lookup returns CDR1 SEHNR and CDR2 FQNEAQ (reference sequence). The V and J ends lost 0 bases and 3 bases respectively, with 12 bases between them. The CDR3 is 17 amino acids.

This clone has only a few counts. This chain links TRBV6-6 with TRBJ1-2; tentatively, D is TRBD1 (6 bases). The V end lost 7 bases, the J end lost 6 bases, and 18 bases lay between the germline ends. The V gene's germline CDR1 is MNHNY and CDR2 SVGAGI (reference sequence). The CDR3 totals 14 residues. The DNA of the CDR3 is TGTGCCAGCACCCCCTTCAGGGGAGGGGATGGCTACACCTTC. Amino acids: CASTPFRGGDGYTF.

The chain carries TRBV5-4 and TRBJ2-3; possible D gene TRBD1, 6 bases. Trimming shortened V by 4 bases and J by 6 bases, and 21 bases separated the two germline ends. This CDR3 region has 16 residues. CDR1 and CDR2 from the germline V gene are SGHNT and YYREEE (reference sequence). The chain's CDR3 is CASSPQGPPRGDTQYF. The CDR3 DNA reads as TGTGCCAGCAGCCCTCAGGGGCCTCCCCGAGGGGATACGCAGTATTTT.

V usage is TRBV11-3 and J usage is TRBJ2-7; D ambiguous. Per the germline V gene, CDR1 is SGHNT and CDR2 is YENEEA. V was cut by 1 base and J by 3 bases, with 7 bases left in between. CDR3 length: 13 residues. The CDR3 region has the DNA TGTGCCAGCAGCTTAGGAGCCGGCTACGAGCAGTACTTC. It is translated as CASSLGAGYEQYF. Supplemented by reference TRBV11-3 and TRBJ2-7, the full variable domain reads EAGVVQSPRYKIIEKKQPVAFWCNPISGHNTLYWYLQNLGQGPELLIRYENEEAVDDSQLPKDRFSAERLKGVDSTLKIQPAELGDSAVYLCASSLGAGYEQYFGPGTRLTVT.

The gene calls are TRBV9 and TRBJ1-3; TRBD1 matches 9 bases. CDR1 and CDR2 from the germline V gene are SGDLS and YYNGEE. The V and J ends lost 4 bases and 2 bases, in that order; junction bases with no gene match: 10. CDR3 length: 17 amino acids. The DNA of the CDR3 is TGTGCCAGCAGCTCAACGGGACAGGGATCAGCTGGAAACACCATATATTTT. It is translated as CASSSTGQGSAGNTIYF.

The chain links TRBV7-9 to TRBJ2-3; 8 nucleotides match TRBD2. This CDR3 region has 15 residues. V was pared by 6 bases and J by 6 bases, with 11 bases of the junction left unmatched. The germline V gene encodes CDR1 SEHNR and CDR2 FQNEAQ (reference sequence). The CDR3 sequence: CASSPVGGGQDTQYF. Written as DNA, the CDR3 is TGTGCCAGCAGTCCCGTCGGGGGGGGCCAGGATACGCAGTATTTT. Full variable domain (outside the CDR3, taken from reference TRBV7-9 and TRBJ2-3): DTGVSQNPRHKITKRGQNVTFRCDPISEHNRLYWYRQTLGQGPEFLTYFQNEAQLEKSRLLSDRFSAERPKGSFSTLEIQRTEQGDSAMYLCASSPVGGGQDTQYFGPGTRLTVL.